This note documents a single TCR beta chain sequence. What it binds is not known. The sample is drawn from a study of T cells in Graves' hyperthyroidism and ophthalmopathy. Study-level information: Peripheral blood was collected at initial diagnosis, before any treatment.

TCR beta CDR3 regions were amplified from RNA. A first-round RT-PCR of the TCR CDR3 used the HTBI primer set. TCRdb used MiXCR to reprocess the multiplex PCR reads, holding one entry per CDR3 protein. The sample carries 300,000 to 450,000 distinct CDR3 sequences, 14% recorded once. If no ophthalmopathy progression occurred within 18 months, Graves' hyperthyroidism was stable. Study-wide results and limits: With a median lead of approximately six months before onset, the model predicted ophthalmopathy.

CDR1 is SGHTA and CDR2 is FQGNSA in the germline V gene. Trimming removed 3 bases at V and 11 bases at J, with 16 bases between. This CDR3 is built from 13 residues. Sequenced sample: blood. The genes are TRBV7-2 and TRBJ1-1; D not resolved. The source is a woman aged 60-75 years with Graves' hyperthyroidism. CDR3 nucleotides: TGTGCCAGCAGCTTTTCTTACGGGGAGGTGGCTTTCTTT. Protein: CASSFSYGEVAFF. Variable domain in full (rest from reference TRBV7-2 and TRBJ1-1): GAGVSQSPSNKVTEKGKDVELRCDPISGHTALYWYRQSLGQGLEFLIYFQGNSAPDKSGLPSDRFSAERTGGSVSTLTIQRTQQEDSAVYLCASSFSYGEVAFFGQGTRLTVV.